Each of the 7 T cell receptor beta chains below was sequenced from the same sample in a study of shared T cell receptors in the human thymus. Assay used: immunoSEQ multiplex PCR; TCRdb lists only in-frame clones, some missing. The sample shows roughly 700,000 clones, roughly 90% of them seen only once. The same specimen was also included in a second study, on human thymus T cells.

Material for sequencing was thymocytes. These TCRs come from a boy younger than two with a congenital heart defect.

The CDR3 region has the DNA TGTGCCAGCAGTTTCCGGGGGGGAAGCAATCAGCCCCAGCATTTT. Its protein is CASSFRGGSNQPQHF. V gene TRBV6-5 combines with J gene TRBJ1-5; weak D call: TRBD1 (5 bases). V lost 4 bases to trimming and J lost 1 base, with 11 bases between them. This CDR3 has 15 residues. Germline V CDR1 and CDR2: MNHEY, SVGAGI.

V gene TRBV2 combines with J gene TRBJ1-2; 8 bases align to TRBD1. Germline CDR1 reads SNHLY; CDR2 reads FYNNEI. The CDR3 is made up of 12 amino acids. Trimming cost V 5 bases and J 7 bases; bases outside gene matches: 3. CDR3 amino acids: CASSSGQAGYTF. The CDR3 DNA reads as TGTGCCAGCAGTTCGGGACAGGCTGGCTACACCTTC.

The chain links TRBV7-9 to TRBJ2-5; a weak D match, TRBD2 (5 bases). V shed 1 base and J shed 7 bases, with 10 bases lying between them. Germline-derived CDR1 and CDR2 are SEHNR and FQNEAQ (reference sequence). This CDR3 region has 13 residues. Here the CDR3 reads CASSLGRGATQYF. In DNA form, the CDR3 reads TGTGCCAGCAGCTTAGGTCGGGGAGCGACCCAGTACTTC.

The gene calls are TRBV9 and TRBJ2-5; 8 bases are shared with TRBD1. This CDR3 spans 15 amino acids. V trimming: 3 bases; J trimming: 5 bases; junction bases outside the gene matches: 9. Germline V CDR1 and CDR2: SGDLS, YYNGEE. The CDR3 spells CASSAVQGGTETQYF. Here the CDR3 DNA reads TGTGCCAGCAGCGCTGTACAGGGGGGCACGGAGACCCAGTACTTC.

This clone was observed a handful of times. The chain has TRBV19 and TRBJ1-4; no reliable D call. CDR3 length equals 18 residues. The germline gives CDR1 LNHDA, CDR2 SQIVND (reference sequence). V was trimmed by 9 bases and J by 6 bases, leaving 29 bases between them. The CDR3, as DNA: TGTGCCAGCAAGAAAAGGAGGTCCAACCTAGTGCTTTATGAAAAACTGTTTTTT. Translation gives CASKKRRSNLVLYEKLFF.

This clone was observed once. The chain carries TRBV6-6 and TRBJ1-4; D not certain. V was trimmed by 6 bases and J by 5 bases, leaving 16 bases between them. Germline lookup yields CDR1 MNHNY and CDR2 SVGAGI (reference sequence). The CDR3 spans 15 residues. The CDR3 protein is CASSPADGRNEKLFF. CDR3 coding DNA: TGTGCCAGCAGCCCCGCGGACGGGAGAAATGAAAAACTGTTTTTT.

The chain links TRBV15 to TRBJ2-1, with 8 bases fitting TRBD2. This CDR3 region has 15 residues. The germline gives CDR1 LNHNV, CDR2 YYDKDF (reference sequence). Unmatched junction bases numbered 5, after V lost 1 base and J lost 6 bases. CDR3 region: CATSRAVAGGNEQFF. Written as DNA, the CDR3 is TGTGCCACCAGCAGAGCGGTTGCGGGAGGCAATGAGCAGTTCTTC. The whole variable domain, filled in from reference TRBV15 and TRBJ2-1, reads DAMVIQNPRYQVTQFGKPVTLSCSQTLNHNVMYWYQQKSSQAPKLLFHYYDKDFNNEADTPDNFQSRRPNTSFCFLDIRSPGLGDTAMYLCATSRAVAGGNEQFFGPGTRLTVL.